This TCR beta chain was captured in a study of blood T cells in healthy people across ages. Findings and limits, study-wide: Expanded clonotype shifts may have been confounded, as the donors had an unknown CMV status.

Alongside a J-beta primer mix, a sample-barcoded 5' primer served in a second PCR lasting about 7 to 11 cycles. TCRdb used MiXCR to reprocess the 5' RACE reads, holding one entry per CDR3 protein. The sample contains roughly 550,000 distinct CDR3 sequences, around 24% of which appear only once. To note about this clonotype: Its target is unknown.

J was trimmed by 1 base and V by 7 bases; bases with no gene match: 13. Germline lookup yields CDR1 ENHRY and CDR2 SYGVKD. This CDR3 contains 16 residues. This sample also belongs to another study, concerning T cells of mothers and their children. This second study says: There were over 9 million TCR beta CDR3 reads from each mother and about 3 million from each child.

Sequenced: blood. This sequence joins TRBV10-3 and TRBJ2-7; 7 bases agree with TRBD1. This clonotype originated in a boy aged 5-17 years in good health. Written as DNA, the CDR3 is TGTGCCATCACAGGGTATCGACAGGGTGGATCCTACGAGCAGTACTTC. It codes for CAITGYRQGGSYEQYF.